One TCR beta chain is described in this entry. Its matching antigen is unknown. This entry is derived from a study of T cell responses to AZD1222 COVID-19 vaccine. Whole-study results and caveats: Nearly half of spike-specific TCRs reportedly target unmutated variant regions.

Repertoires were generated with immunoSEQ multiplex PCR, while TCRdb's copy carries only in-frame clones and drops some. Of over 100,000 clones in the sample, roughly 86% were seen once. The CDR3 covers 18 residues. With V trimmed by 7 bases and J by 0 bases, 10 bases remained unmatched. Germline values: CDR1 LGHDT, CDR2 YNNKEL (reference sequence). This material consisted of peripheral blood, taken 28 days after the second AZD1222 dose. The receptor comes from an adult who received the AZD1222 COVID-19 vaccine. J is TRBJ2-6 and V is TRBV3-1 (or the pseudogene TRBV3-2); TRBD2 agrees at 9 bases. CDR3 coding DNA: TGTGCCAGCAAGAGTATAGCGGGAGTGGGCTCTGGGGCCAACGTCCTGACTTTC. It codes for CASKSIAGVGSGANVLTF.